Each of the 8 T cell receptor beta chains below was sequenced from the same sample in a study of early T cells in non-severe SARS-CoV-2 infection. Each CDR3 protein is one row after TCRdb ran MiXCR on the 5' RACE reads. The data hold about 97,000 distinct CDR3 sequences, with about an eighth observed a single time. Sequencing was done on a sample of whole blood. These receptors all come from an adult who was a healthcare worker with PCR-confirmed SARS-CoV-2 infection or an uninfected control (not recorded which).

This clonotype was seen more than once but under ten times. The chain combines TRBV20-1 with TRBJ1-6, with D tentatively TRBD1 (6 bases). The CDR3 totals 15 residues. In germline, CDR1 is DFQATT, CDR2 SNEGSKA (reference sequence). Trimming cost V 4 bases and J 5 bases, with 15 bases left between them. CDR3 protein: CSATALGQNNSPLHF. As DNA, the CDR3 is TGCAGTGCTACCGCACTAGGACAGAATAATTCACCCCTCCACTTT.

The chain combines TRBV29-1 with TRBJ2-1; 9 bases map to TRBD2. There are 14 residues in the CDR3. V was pared by 3 bases and J by 4 bases, with 4 bases of the junction left unmatched. Germline V CDR1 and CDR2: SQVTM, ANQGSEA. As DNA, the CDR3 is TGCAGCGTTGAGCCTAGCGGGACTTACAATGAGCAGTTCTTC. Amino acids: CSVEPSGTYNEQFF.

The CDR3 loop is CSDLAGAPPDTQYF. The DNA of the CDR3 is TGCAGTGACCTAGCGGGAGCTCCCCCAGATACGCAGTATTTT. The V and J genes are TRBV20-1 and TRBJ2-3; 10 bases map to TRBD2. The CDR3 spans 14 residues. Germline CDR1 is DFQATT and CDR2 is SNEGSKA (reference sequence). The junction had 8 bases not matched to a gene; V was cut back by 7 bases and J by 4 bases.

V and J are TRBV18 and TRBJ2-3; possibly TRBD2 for D (6 bases). The CDR3 sequence is 14 residues long. Germline CDR1 reads KGHSH; CDR2 reads LQKENI. Trimming left V 4 bases short and J 6 bases short, with 14 bases between. The CDR3 sequence: CASSRLDPFDTQYF. The CDR3 DNA follows: TGTGCCAGCTCACGACTAGACCCATTCGATACGCAGTATTTT.

This chain joins TRBV5-8 and TRBJ2-1, with D unresolved. The ends were cut back, 1 base at V and 8 bases at J, with 4 bases in the middle. Germline V lookup: CDR1 SGHTS, CDR2 YDEGEE. This CDR3 is 11 amino acids long. CDR3 nucleotides: TGTGCCAGCAGCTTGTTCTATGAGCAGTTCTTC. It is translated as CASSLFYEQFF. The full variable domain, rest sourced from reference TRBV5-8 and TRBJ2-1, is EAGVTQSPTHLIKTRGQQATLRCSPISGHTSVYWYQQALGLGLQFLLWYDEGEERNRGNFPPRFSGRQFPNYSSELNVNALELEDSALYLCASSLFYEQFFGPGTRLTVL.

The V call is TRBV5-1, the J call TRBJ2-3; D unclear. The CDR3 runs to 15 residues. Germline CDR1 and CDR2: SGHRS and YFSETQ. The ends were cut back, 2 bases at V and 4 bases at J, with 14 bases in the middle. The CDR3 bases are TGCGCCAGCAGCTTCGACGTGACCTTGGCAGATACGCAGTATTTT. Protein sequence: CASSFDVTLADTQYF. The full variable domain, with the rest looked up from reference TRBV5-1 and TRBJ2-3, is KAGVTQTPRYLIKTRGQQVTLSCSPISGHRSVSWYQQTPGQGLQFLFEYFSETQRNKGNFPGRFSGRQFSNSRSEMNVSTLELGDSALYLCASSFDVTLADTQYFGPGTRLTVL.

A few counts support this clonotype. The chain joins TRBV7-9 to TRBJ1-1; 7 positions agree with TRBD1. Germline trimming cut 5 bases from V and 1 base from J; bases unmatched to any gene: 13. This CDR3 is 17 amino acids long. Germline V gene data show CDR1 as SEHNR and CDR2 as FQNEAQ (reference sequence). As DNA, the CDR3 is TGTGCCAGCAGCCCTCGCAGGGGGTCCTTACCGAACACTGAAGCTTTCTTT. Protein sequence: CASSPRRGSLPNTEAFF. The full variable domain, completed using reference TRBV7-9 and TRBJ1-1, is DTGVSQNPRHKITKRGQNVTFRCDPISEHNRLYWYRQTLGQGPEFLTYFQNEAQLEKSRLLSDRFSAERPKGSFSTLEIQRTEQGDSAMYLCASSPRRGSLPNTEAFFGQGTRLTVV.

The genes are TRBV28 and TRBJ1-1; D ambiguous. Trimming cost V 8 bases and J 10 bases, with 20 bases left between them. The CDR3 covers 13 residues. The germline gives CDR1 MDHEN, CDR2 SYDVKM. In DNA, the CDR3 is TGTGCCAGCCATGCCACAGTGCCGACCCGAGCTTTCTTT. Translation: CASHATVPTRAFF.